This TCR beta chain was captured in a study of T cell repertoires in aging, cancer and after chemotherapy. Germline CDR1 MNHEY, CDR2 SVGAGI. The CDR3 is 16 residues long. Trimming removed 0 bases at V and 5 bases at J, with 17 bases between. Rearranged V-D-J TRB sequences were amplified with a mixed TRB-A/B primer pool. TCRdb passed the multiplex PCR reads through MiXCR, listing each CDR3 protein once. Among more than 8,000 distinct CDR3 sequences listed, 33% were seen once. The table lists this clonotype with a few counts. Amplification of TCR beta used genomic DNA extracted from peripheral blood. Sequenced input: blood. The chain is built from TRBV6-5 and TRBJ2-7, with D tentatively TRBD2 (5 bases). The receptor was derived from a human donor in good health. The donor label of this sample is uncertain. CDR3 loop: CASSYSIYSERDEQYF. CDR3 bases: TGTGCCAGCAGTTACTCGATCTATAGTGAGAGGGACGAGCAGTACTTC.